The present T cell receptor beta chain was sequenced within a study of blood T cell repertoires in COVID-19. On the study more broadly: Acute and convalescent COVID-19 samples came from the United States, Italy and Spain. Sample material is recorded as cDNA or gDNA derived from T cells, B-cell-depleted T cells, or PBMCs.

Per the authors' pipeline: Amplification from reference gene primers served as the basis for estimated nucleated cell counts. Method: immunoSEQ multiplex PCR; TCRdb's copy keeps in-frame clones and lacks some. The V and J calls and clone size were taken over from that table, and D and trimming were inferred from the DNA. The sample lists about 150,000 clones, under 85% occurring once. The TCR was taken from a man aged 55 to 69 with COVID-19, enrolled during active disease. Input material: peripheral blood.

CDR3 region: CARSTGVSGNTIYF. Here the CDR3 DNA reads TGTGCCCGTTCGACGGGGGTCTCTGGAAACACCATATATTTT. V gene TRBV5-8 combines with J gene TRBJ1-3; a weak D match, TRBD1 (5 bases). Trimming shortened V by 10 bases and J by 0 bases, and 14 bases separated the two germline ends. Germline CDR1 is SGHTS and CDR2 is YDEGEE. This CDR3 spans 14 amino acids.